This TCR beta chain is from a study of blood T cells in healthy people across ages. Worth noting for this clonotype: Its specificity is unknown.

Each of the donors had approximately 10 milliliters of peripheral blood drawn into EDTA-treated Vacutainer tubes. PBMCs, at least 7 million per sample, were isolated. Study conclusions and caveats: Both higher diversity and more naive CD4+ cells marked long-lived donors when set against aged donors. Age brought a roughly linear fall in TCR beta diversity measured per million T cells.

A J-beta primer mix and a sample-barcoded 5' primer were used in a second PCR of roughly 6 to 12 cycles. TCRdb reprocessed the 5' RACE reads via MiXCR and lists one record per CDR3 protein. The table shows approximately 730,000 distinct CDR3 sequences, with 40% to 45% occurring only once. V was shortened by 1 base and J by 6 bases, with 11 bases between the two germline ends. Germline-derived CDR1 and CDR2 are SGHRS and YFSETQ. This CDR3 spans 15 amino acids. The receptor comes from a woman in her sixties or seventies in good health. The sample was blood. The chain couples TRBV5-1 to TRBJ1-6; D unclear. This CDR3 reads CASSLSGRGNSPLHF. CDR3 DNA sequence: TGCGCCAGCAGCTTGAGCGGCCGGGGTAATTCACCCCTCCACTTT.